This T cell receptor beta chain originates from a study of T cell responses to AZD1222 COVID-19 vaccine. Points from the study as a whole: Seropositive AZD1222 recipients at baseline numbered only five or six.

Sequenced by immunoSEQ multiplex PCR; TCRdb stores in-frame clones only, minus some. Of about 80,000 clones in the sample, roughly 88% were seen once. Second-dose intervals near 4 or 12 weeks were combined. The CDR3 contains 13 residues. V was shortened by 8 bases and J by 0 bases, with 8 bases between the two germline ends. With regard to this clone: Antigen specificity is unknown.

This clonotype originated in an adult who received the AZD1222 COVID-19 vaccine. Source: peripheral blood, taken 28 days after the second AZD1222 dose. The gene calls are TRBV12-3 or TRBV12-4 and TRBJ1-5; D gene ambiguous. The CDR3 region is CASGVDSNQPQHF. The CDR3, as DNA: TGTGCCAGCGGCGTGGATAGCAATCAGCCCCAGCATTTT.